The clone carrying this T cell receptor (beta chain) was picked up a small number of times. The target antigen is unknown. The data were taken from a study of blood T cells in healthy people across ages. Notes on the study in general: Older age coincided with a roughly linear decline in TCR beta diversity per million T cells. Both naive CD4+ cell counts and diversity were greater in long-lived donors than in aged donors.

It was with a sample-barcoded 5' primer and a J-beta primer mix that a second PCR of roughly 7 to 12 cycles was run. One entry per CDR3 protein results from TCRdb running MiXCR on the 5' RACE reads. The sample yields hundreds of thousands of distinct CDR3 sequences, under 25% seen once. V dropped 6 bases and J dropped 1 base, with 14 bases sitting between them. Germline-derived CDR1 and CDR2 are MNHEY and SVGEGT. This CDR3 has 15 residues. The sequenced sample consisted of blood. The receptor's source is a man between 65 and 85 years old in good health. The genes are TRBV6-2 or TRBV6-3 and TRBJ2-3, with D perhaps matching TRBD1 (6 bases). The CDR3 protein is CASSAWTAGTDTQYF. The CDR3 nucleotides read TGTGCCAGCAGCGCTTGGACAGCTGGCACAGATACGCAGTATTTT.